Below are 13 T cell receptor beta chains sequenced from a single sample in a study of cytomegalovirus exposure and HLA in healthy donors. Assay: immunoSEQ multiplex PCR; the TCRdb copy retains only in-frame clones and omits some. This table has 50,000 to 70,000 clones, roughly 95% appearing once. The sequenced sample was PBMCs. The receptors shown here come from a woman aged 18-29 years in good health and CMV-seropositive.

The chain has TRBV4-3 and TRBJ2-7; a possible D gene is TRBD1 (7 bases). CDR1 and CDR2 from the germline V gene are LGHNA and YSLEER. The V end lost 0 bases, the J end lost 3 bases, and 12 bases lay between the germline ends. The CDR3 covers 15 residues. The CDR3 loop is CASSQDYRGGYEQYF. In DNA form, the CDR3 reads TGCGCCAGCAGCCAAGATTACAGGGGAGGCTACGAGCAGTACTTC.

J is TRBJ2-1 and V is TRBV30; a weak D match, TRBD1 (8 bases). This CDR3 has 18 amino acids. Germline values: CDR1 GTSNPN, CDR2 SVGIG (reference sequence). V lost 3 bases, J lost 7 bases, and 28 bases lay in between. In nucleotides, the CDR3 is TGTGCCTGGAGCGCTCGGGAGGACAGGGTCCCCGAGTGGAATGAGCAGTTCTTC. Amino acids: CAWSAREDRVPEWNEQFF. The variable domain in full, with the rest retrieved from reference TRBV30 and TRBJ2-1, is SQTIHQWPATLVQPVGSPLSLECTVEGTSNPNLYWYRQAAGRGLQLLFYSVGIGQISSEVPQNLSASRPQDRQFILSSKKLLLSDSGFYLCAWSAREDRVPEWNEQFFGPGTRLTVL.

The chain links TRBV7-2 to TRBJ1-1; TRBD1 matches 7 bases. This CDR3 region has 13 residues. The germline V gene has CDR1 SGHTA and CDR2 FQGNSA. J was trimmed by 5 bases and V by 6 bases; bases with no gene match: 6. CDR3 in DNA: TGTGCCAGCAGTCCGGGACAGAAAACTGAAGCTTTCTTT. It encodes CASSPGQKTEAFF.

CDR3 residues: CAIRGQGDQPQHF. The DNA of the CDR3 is TGTGCCATCAGGGGACAGGGGGATCAGCCCCAGCATTTT. The V and J genes are TRBV10-3 and TRBJ1-5; TRBD1 matches 11 bases. J lost 5 bases, V lost 6 bases, and 0 bases had no gene match. The V gene's germline CDR1 is ENHRY and CDR2 SYGVKD. The CDR3 runs to 13 residues.

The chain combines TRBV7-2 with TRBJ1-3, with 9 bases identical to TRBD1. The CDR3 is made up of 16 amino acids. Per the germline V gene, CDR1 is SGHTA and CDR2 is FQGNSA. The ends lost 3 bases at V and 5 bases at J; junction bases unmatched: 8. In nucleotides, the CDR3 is TGTGCCAGCAGCTTTAGGGAACAGGGGGCAAGAAACACCATATATTTT. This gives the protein CASSFREQGARNTIYF.

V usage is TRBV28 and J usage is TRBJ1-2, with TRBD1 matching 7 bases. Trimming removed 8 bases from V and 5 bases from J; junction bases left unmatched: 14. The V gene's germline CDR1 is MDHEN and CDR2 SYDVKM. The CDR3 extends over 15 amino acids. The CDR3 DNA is TGTGCCAGCTGGGAGACAGGGAAGTTGAGGTATGGCTACACCTTC. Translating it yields CASWETGKLRYGYTF.

CDR3 sequence: CASSGSGGAGTGELFF. For the CDR3, the DNA is TGTGCCAGCAGCGGATCAGGGGGCGCAGGCACCGGGGAGCTGTTTTTT. The chain links TRBV9 to TRBJ2-2, with TRBD1 matching 8 bases. Germline V gene data show CDR1 as SGDLS and CDR2 as YYNGEE. The CDR3 totals 16 residues. Germline trimming cut 3 bases from V and 4 bases from J; bases unmatched to any gene: 8.

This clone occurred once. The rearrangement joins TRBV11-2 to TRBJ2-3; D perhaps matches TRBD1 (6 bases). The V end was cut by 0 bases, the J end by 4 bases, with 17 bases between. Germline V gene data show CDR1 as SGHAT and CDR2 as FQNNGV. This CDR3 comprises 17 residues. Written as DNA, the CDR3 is TGTGCCAGCAGCTTAGAGGGGGCCCCCTACCGCTCAGATACGCAGTATTTT. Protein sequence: CASSLEGAPYRSDTQYF.

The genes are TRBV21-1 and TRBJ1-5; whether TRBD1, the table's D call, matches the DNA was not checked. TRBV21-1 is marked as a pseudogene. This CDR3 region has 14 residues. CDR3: CASHGGQSKQPQHF. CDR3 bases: TGTGCCAGTCATGGGGGCCAGAGTAAACAGCCCCAGCATTTT.

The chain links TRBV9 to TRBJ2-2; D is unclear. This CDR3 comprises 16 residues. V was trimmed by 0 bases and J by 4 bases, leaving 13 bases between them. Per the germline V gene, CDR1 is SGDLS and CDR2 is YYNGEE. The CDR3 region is CASSVAPRSGTGELFF. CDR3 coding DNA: TGTGCCAGCAGCGTAGCTCCTAGGTCGGGCACCGGGGAGCTGTTTTTT.

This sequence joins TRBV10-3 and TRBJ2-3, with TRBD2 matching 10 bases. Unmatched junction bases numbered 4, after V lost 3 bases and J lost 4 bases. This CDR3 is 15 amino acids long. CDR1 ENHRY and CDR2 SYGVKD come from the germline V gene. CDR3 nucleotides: TGTGCCATCAGTGAAATAGCGGGGGGTGCAGATACGCAGTATTTT. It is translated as CAISEIAGGADTQYF.

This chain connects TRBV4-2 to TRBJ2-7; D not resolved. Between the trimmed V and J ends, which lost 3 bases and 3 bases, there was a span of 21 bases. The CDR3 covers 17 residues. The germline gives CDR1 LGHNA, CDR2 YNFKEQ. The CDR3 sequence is CASSHPYEAASDYEQYF. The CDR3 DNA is TGTGCCAGCAGCCACCCCTACGAGGCTGCCAGTGACTACGAGCAGTACTTC.

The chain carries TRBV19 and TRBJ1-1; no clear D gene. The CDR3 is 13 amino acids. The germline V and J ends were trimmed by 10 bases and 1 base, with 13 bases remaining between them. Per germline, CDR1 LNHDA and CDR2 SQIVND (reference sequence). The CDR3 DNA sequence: TGTGCCACAAAAGTGGCTTCGAACACTGAAGCTTTCTTT. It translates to CATKVASNTEAFF.